This T cell receptor (beta chain) derives from a study of blood T cell repertoires in COVID-19. Data came from immunoSEQ multiplex PCR; TCRdb stores just in-frame clones and leaves some out. The sample carries under 200,000 clones, approximately 89% recorded once. Symptom resolution, clearance, or two negative PCRs marked the recovered donors of Cohort 3. CDR1 and CDR2 from the germline V gene are LNHDA and SQIVND (reference sequence). V was clipped by 3 bases and J by 4 bases, with 19 bases between them. This CDR3 spans 16 amino acids. This chain links TRBV19 with TRBJ2-7, with D tentatively TRBD1 (6 bases). The sequencing sample was made of PBMCs or T cells enriched from blood (not recorded which). This receptor was taken from a young woman who had recovered from COVID-19. CDR3 sequence (DNA): TGTGCCAGTAGTATGGGGGACATCGATGGACCTTACGAGCAGTACTTC. Protein sequence: CASSMGDIDGPYEQYF.